This TCR beta chain was sequenced during a study of tissue T cells after allogeneic stem cell transplantation. Survey-depth TCRbeta CDR3 sequencing reported V/J genes and productive frequencies. The table came from immunoSEQ multiplex PCR; TCRdb's copy has only in-frame clones and leaves some out. Counted here are some 17,000 clones, around 70% occurring once; the ten biggest clones make up 0.75% to 1%. This clone has only a few counts. As yet, its antigen is unknown. Gene labels here are mouse ones. With the read ending 1 residue before the CDR3 end, the germline J gene is used to fill in that end. The J segment lost 7 bases and the V segment lost 5 bases, leaving 2 bases of the junction unmatched. The germline V gene has CDR1 SNHLY and CDR2 FYNGKV (reference sequence). CDR3 length: 13 amino acids. The study's findings and limits: Only a limited share of tissue TCRs appeared in blood or spleen. Motif-based clustering found tissue-specific repertoire signatures shared across patients, though few clones were shared. The study did not identify alloreactive or antigen-specific tissue TCRs, and some clones might be persisting host cells.

What was sequenced was spleen. The chain recombines TRBV3 with TRBJ2-7; 13 bases are a match to TRBD2. The TCR originated in a female BALB/c mouse in good health. As its MHC haplotype, the strain has H2-d. The CDR3 region is CASSGDWGGEQYF. The CDR3 DNA, read in part, is TGTGCCAGCAGCGGGGACTGGGGGGGGGAACAGTAC. The variable domain in full, completed from reference TRBV3 and TRBJ2-7, reads GPKVLQIPSHQIIDMGQMVTLNCDPVSNHLYFYWYKQILGQQMEFLVNFYNGKVMEKSKLFKDQFSVERPDGSYFTLKIQPTALEDSAVYFCASSGDWGGEQYFGPGTRLTVL.